The 15 T cell receptor beta chains given below trace back to one sample, sequenced in a study of blood T cell repertoires in COVID-19. The repertoire was sequenced with immunoSEQ multiplex PCR; TCRdb's copy has only in-frame clones and lacks some. The table records approximately 150,000 clones, around 80% of them present only once. The sequencing sample was made of PBMCs or T cells enriched from blood (not recorded which). The receptors come from a middle-aged man with acute COVID-19.

V and J are TRBV30 and TRBJ1-1, with a possible D match to TRBD1 (5 bases). V was trimmed by 3 bases and J by 1 base, leaving 6 bases between them. The CDR3 is 12 amino acids. The V gene's germline CDR1 is GTSNPN and CDR2 SVGIG (reference sequence). The CDR3 region is CAWSRENTEAFF. The CDR3 region has the DNA TGTGCCTGGAGCAGGGAGAACACTGAAGCTTTCTTT.

The chain joins TRBV19 to TRBJ2-1, with 8 bases fitting TRBD2. Germline V gene lookup returns CDR1 LNHDA and CDR2 SQIVND (reference sequence). The CDR3 has 15 amino acids. Germline trimming cut 6 bases from V and 3 bases from J; bases unmatched to any gene: 7. DNA for the CDR3: TGTGCCAGTAGCTCCCTCGGGACTAGCTACAATGAGCAGTTCTTC. Protein: CASSSLGTSYNEQFF.

The chain recombines TRBV6-5 with TRBJ1-2; 8 bases are shared with TRBD1. Germline-derived CDR1 and CDR2 are MNHEY and SVGAGI. There are 15 residues in the CDR3. The V and J ends lost 7 bases and 4 bases, in that order; junction bases with no gene match: 11. The CDR3 coding sequence is TGTGCCAGCAACCTAGAGACAGGGGTTCCCTATGGCTACACCTTC. Amino acids: CASNLETGVPYGYTF.

The chain recombines TRBV11-2 with TRBJ1-5, with D hard to call. The V end lost 5 bases, the J end lost 8 bases, and 13 bases lay between the germline ends. Germline assignment: CDR1 SGHAT and CDR2 FQNNGV. The CDR3 totals 13 residues. CDR3 protein: CASSPRPGEPQHF. The DNA for the CDR3 is TGTGCCAGCAGCCCTCGACCCGGAGAGCCCCAGCATTTT. Drawing the rest from reference TRBV11-2 and TRBJ1-5, the complete variable domain is EAGVAQSPRYKIIEKRQSVAFWCNPISGHATLYWYQQILGQGPKLLIQFQNNGVVDDSQLPKDRFSAERLKGVDSTLKIQPAKLEDSAVYLCASSPRPGEPQHFGDGTRLSIL.

The rearrangement uses TRBV24-1 and TRBJ2-2; no reliable D call. CDR1 KGHDR and CDR2 SFDVKD come from the germline V gene. Trimming stripped 4 bases from V and 1 base from J, with 9 bases between. The CDR3 loop spans 15 amino acids. The CDR3 loop reads CATSDPTQNTGELFF. The CDR3 DNA sequence: TGTGCCACCAGTGACCCGACACAGAACACCGGGGAGCTGTTTTTT.

The rearrangement links TRBV25-1 to TRBJ2-5; D not resolved. The ends were cut back, 3 bases at V and 2 bases at J, with 10 bases in the middle. The CDR3 spans 14 residues. Looked up from germline, CDR1 is MGHDK and CDR2 is SYGVNS. This CDR3 is CASSDVRLQETQYF. The CDR3 bases are TGTGCCAGCAGTGATGTCAGGCTTCAAGAGACCCAGTACTTC. Full variable domain (missing parts from reference TRBV25-1 and TRBJ2-5): EADIYQTPRYLVIGTGKKITLECSQTMGHDKMYWYQQDPGMELHLIHYSYGVNSTEKGDLSSESTVSRIRTEHFPLTLESARPSHTSQYLCASSDVRLQETQYFGPGTRLLVL.

This chain uses TRBV5-4 with TRBJ2-7; 12 nucleotides line up with TRBD1. The V gene end was trimmed by 4 bases and the J gene end by 5 bases; junction bases not matched to a gene: 7. The V gene's germline CDR1 is SGHNT and CDR2 YYREEE (reference sequence). CDR3 length: 15 amino acids. DNA of the CDR3: TGTGCCAGCAGCGGGGGGACAGGGGGCCGGGACGAGCAGTACTTC. Its protein is CASSGGTGGRDEQYF.

This clone was detected a few times. The V and J genes are TRBV6-1 and TRBJ1-5; D remains unclear. The germline V and J ends were trimmed by 0 bases and 7 bases, with 22 bases remaining between them. The CDR3 is 18 residues long. Germline V gene sequence: CDR1 MNHNS, CDR2 SASEGT. CDR3 sequence reads: CASSEALIRAGGKQPQHF. The CDR3 DNA is TGTGCCAGCAGTGAAGCCCTCATCCGGGCAGGAGGGAAGCAGCCCCAGCATTTT.

The rearrangement uses TRBV11-3 and TRBJ2-1, with 10 nucleotides matching TRBD2. After removal of 5 bases from V and 2 bases from J, the junction contained 6 bases not matched to a gene. The CDR3 contains 16 residues. Germline assignment: CDR1 SGHNT and CDR2 YENEEA. The CDR3 nucleotides are TGTGCCAGCAGCCCCGCGGGGACTAGCGCCTACAATGAGCAGTTCTTC. It is translated as CASSPAGTSAYNEQFF.

The gene calls are TRBV2 and TRBJ1-2, with D tentatively TRBD1 (5 bases). The V gene's germline CDR1 is SNHLY and CDR2 FYNNEI. The V gene lost 7 bases and the J gene lost 4 bases, with 16 bases spanning the gap. The CDR3 spans 14 residues. CDR3 sequence reads: CASIAQGAPYGYTF. In DNA, the CDR3 is TGTGCCAGCATCGCGCAGGGCGCGCCCTATGGCTACACCTTC.

J is TRBJ2-3 and V is TRBV10-1, with 9 bases that match TRBD2. Trimming removed 8 bases from V and 0 bases from J; junction bases left unmatched: 3. The CDR3 is 14 residues long. Germline-derived CDR1 and CDR2 are WNHNN and SYGVQD (reference sequence). The CDR3 sequence: CASASGASTDTQYF. The CDR3 nucleotides read TGCGCCAGCGCTAGCGGGGCTAGCACAGATACGCAGTATTTT.

Note on this clone: An end of the junction differs from the germline gene, which may be a read error. The chain uses TRBV25-1 and TRBJ2-3; TRBD1 aligns across 7 bases. Germline values: CDR1 MGHDK, CDR2 SYGVNS. This CDR3 is built from 12 residues. CDR3 protein: CASSGKGGHTDF. The CDR3 nucleotides read TGTGCCAGCAGTGGGAAAGGGGGCCATACGGATTTT.

The chain carries TRBV9 and TRBJ1-4; D unresolved. Per the germline V gene, CDR1 is SGDLS and CDR2 is YYNGEE. This CDR3 contains 14 residues. Trimming took off 3 bases at V and 0 bases at J, with 6 bases between the two ends. CDR3 protein: CASSETATNEKLFF. The CDR3 DNA sequence: TGTGCCAGCAGCGAGACTGCAACTAATGAAAAACTGTTTTTT.

The rearrangement joins TRBV11-2 to TRBJ1-2; unclear D gene. The germline V and J ends were trimmed by 0 bases and 2 bases, with 13 bases remaining between them. The CDR3 extends over 16 amino acids. CDR1 SGHAT and CDR2 FQNNGV come from the germline V gene. The CDR3 DNA sequence: TGTGCCAGCAGCTTAGATATAGCGGCACCCAACTATGGCTACACCTTC. This encodes CASSLDIAAPNYGYTF.

This chain joins TRBV9 and TRBJ2-1; 10 bases align to TRBD2. This CDR3 has 16 residues. Unmatched junction bases numbered 13, after V lost 6 bases and J lost 7 bases. CDR1 and CDR2 (germline): SGDLS, YYNGEE. This CDR3 reads CASTPRPQREGNEQFF. Here the CDR3 DNA reads TGTGCCAGCACCCCTAGGCCCCAGCGGGAGGGGAATGAGCAGTTCTTC.